This paragraph reports one T cell receptor beta chain. Its cognate antigen is unknown. The data are from a study of spatial heterogeneity in lung cancer. Study at large: Compared with alpha-chain sequences, beta-chain sequences were consistently detected in greater numbers.

The time point denotes: sample taken at primary tumor resection. Samples were donated by 72 untreated early-stage non-small cell lung cancer patients. Researchers sequenced whole RNA taken from tumor, nontumor lung or frozen PBMC without sorting. Regarding the study as a whole: The study found that expanded intratumoral alpha and beta TCR counts tracked tumor mutation counts.

The CDR3 contains 14 residues. Germline lookup yields CDR1 SGHVS and CDR2 FQNEAQ. Germline trimming cut 5 bases from V and 5 bases from J; bases unmatched to any gene: 8. MiXCR was run by TCRdb on the 5' RACE reads, yielding one entry per CDR3 protein. This sample has 7,000 to 8,500 distinct CDR3 sequences, with around 5.7% found just once. This material consisted of lung tumor tissue, taken at surgery. This rearrangement joins TRBV7-8 to TRBJ2-5; 7 positions agree with TRBD2. This receptor was identified in a male donor with early-stage non-small cell lung cancer. The CDR3 bases are TGTGCCAGCAGCGGGCAGGCCGGGGGGGAGACCCAGTACTTC. Translated: CASSGQAGGETQYF. Based on the CDR3 plus reference TRBV7-8 and TRBJ2-5, the full variable domain is GAGVSQSPRYKVAKRGQDVALRCDPISGHVSLFWYQQALGQGPEFLTYFQNEAQLDKSGLPSDRFFAERPEGSVSTLKIQRTQQEDSAVYLCASSGQAGGETQYFGPGTRLLVL.